The 7 T cell receptor beta chains listed next were all sequenced from one sample in a study of CD4+ T cells in melanoma. Only in-frame clones appear in the TCRdb table, and some are missing; sequencing was by immunoSEQ multiplex PCR. This sample yields about 10,000 clones, of which 55% to 75% are seen a single time; 15% to 20% belongs to the top ten. The sample consisted of cells from a culture (not recorded whether cultured in vitro). The receptors were gathered from a human donor with melanoma.

This clone occurred a few times. DNA for the CDR3: TGTGCCAGCAGGGACCGGGACTTCGTTGGCTACACCTTC. This sequence encodes CASRDRDFVGYTF. The genes are TRBV2 and TRBJ1-2, with a weak D call TRBD1 (5 bases). Germline CDR1 and CDR2: SNHLY and FYNNEI. CDR3 length equals 13 residues. V lost 6 bases to trimming and J lost 7 bases, with 15 bases between them.

The rearrangement uses TRBV29-1 and TRBJ1-2, with TRBD1 as a possible D gene (5 bases). There are 14 residues in the CDR3. The V end lost 4 bases, the J end lost 3 bases, and 15 bases lay between the germline ends. CDR1 is SQVTM and CDR2 is ANQGSEA in the germline V gene. The CDR3 here is CSVGSGVLDYGYTF. CDR3 DNA: TGCAGCGTTGGATCGGGGGTTCTTGACTATGGCTACACCTTC.

This clone showed up just a few times. This sequence joins TRBV6-5 and TRBJ2-7; 13 bases are shared with TRBD2. Trimming at V came to 5 bases and at J to 4 bases, leaving 5 bases not matched to a gene. Germline lookup yields CDR1 MNHEY and CDR2 SVGAGI. The CDR3 is made up of 15 amino acids. As DNA, the CDR3 is TGTGCCAGCAGTCCGACTAGCGGGGGGTTATACGAGCAGTACTTC. Translated: CASSPTSGGLYEQYF.

The chain's CDR3 is CASSPGDRRGTEAFF. CDR3 nucleotide sequence: TGTGCCAGCAGCCCGGGGGACAGGAGAGGCACTGAAGCTTTCTTT. This chain connects TRBV4-2 to TRBJ1-1; 8 bases are a match to TRBD1. There are 15 residues in the CDR3. Germline V gene data show CDR1 as LGHNA and CDR2 as YNFKEQ. With 4 bases clipped from V and 4 bases from J, the junction kept 8 bases outside the gene matches.

The J gene is TRBJ1-4, the V gene TRBV6-6; the D gene is possibly TRBD1 (5 bases). CDR3 length: 14 residues. CDR1 and CDR2 from the germline V gene are MNHNY and SVGAGI (reference sequence). The V and J ends lost 2 bases and 8 bases respectively, with 12 bases between them. The CDR3 here is CASSYPGRREKLFF. The CDR3 nucleotides read TGTGCCAGCAGTTACCCGGGGCGGAGAGAAAAACTGTTTTTT.

A few counts support this clone. The CDR3 DNA is TGCAGCGGGGGGGAACCCTATGGCTACACCTTC. This translates into CSGGEPYGYTF. This rearrangement joins TRBV20-1 to TRBJ1-2; maybe TRBD1 (5 bases). Germline V gene sequence: CDR1 DFQATT, CDR2 SNEGSKA (reference sequence). There are 11 residues in the CDR3.

The rearrangement links TRBV5-6 to TRBJ2-7; 9 bases align to TRBD2. CDR3 length: 15 residues. CDR1 and CDR2 from the germline V gene are SGHDT and YYEEEE. V was clipped by 5 bases and J by 1 base; unmatched bases: 7. The chain's CDR3 is CASRRSGGYSYEQYF. The CDR3 coding sequence is TGTGCCAGCAGACGGAGCGGGGGGTATTCCTACGAGCAGTACTTC.